Below are 30 T cell receptor beta chains sequenced from a single sample in a study of shared clonotypes between healthy human individuals (dated by TCRdb to 2019 to 2021). The method was the immunoSEQ multiplex PCR assay. The source is immuneACCESS, and TCRdb retained only in-frame sequences with V and J called. Part of the clones is not carried over; for the studies checked, unresolved V genes explain less than half of this, and the remainder is unexplained. Here the sample has 190,000 or so clones; approximately 60% occur a single time. The ten largest clones capture roughly 10% of the sample. The sequencing sample was made of memory CD4+ T cells sorted from blood. This specimen's cell subset or site label, per the study, means: CD45RA-negative fraction. The receptors shown here come from a man aged 25-45 years in good health.

V usage is TRBV29-1 and J usage is TRBJ2-7; a possible D gene is TRBD2 (6 bases). Looked up from germline, CDR1 is SQVTM and CDR2 is ANQGSEA. CDR3 length equals 12 residues. Between the trimmed V and J ends, which lost 5 bases and 1 base, there was a span of 9 bases. CDR3 loop: CSVIGTSYEQYF. CDR3 coding DNA: TGCAGCGTTATCGGGACTTCCTACGAGCAGTACTTC.

This clone was recorded once. The chain combines TRBV9 with TRBJ1-2; TRBD1 agrees at 8 bases. V shed 2 bases and J 4 bases; nucleotides not matched to a gene: 4. Germline V gives CDR1 SGDLS, CDR2 YYNGEE. The CDR3 spans 14 residues. The CDR3 DNA follows: TGTGCCAGCAGCGTCACAGGGGGGAGCTATGGCTACACCTTC. As protein: CASSVTGGSYGYTF. Looking up the rest from reference TRBV9 and TRBJ1-2 gives the full variable domain: DSGVTQTPKHLITATGQRVTLRCSPRSGDLSVYWYQQSLDQGLQFLIQYYNGEERAKGNILERFSAQQFPDLHSELNLSSLELGDSALYFCASSVTGGSYGYTFGSGTRLTVV.

This chain links TRBV28 with TRBJ2-7; D remains ambiguous. The V gene lost 6 bases and the J gene lost 1 base, with 10 bases spanning the gap. Germline V gene sequence: CDR1 MDHEN, CDR2 SYDVKM. This CDR3 contains 13 residues. The CDR3 sequence: CASSGPISYEQYF. The CDR3 region has the DNA TGTGCCAGCAGCGGACCGATTTCCTACGAGCAGTACTTC.

This clone has more than one count but fewer than ten. The rearrangement joins TRBV2 to TRBJ1-1; possible D gene TRBD1, 5 bases. The CDR3 is 13 residues long. In germline, CDR1 is SNHLY, CDR2 FYNNEI. The V end lost 2 bases, the J end lost 8 bases, and 12 bases lay between the germline ends. This chain's CDR3 is CASSEHRKLEAFF. CDR3 in DNA: TGTGCCAGCAGTGAACACAGGAAGTTAGAAGCTTTCTTT.

The rearrangement links TRBV28 to TRBJ1-5, with 8 bases lining up with TRBD1. Germline CDR1 MDHEN, CDR2 SYDVKM. The CDR3 contains 14 residues. Unmatched junction bases numbered 2, after V lost 6 bases and J lost 1 base. The CDR3 DNA sequence: TGTGCCAGCAGACCAGGGGGCAGCAATCAGCCCCAGCATTTT. The encoded protein is CASRPGGSNQPQHF.

The rearrangement joins TRBV7-2 to TRBJ2-3; 12 bases line up with TRBD2. V was clipped by 5 bases and J by 3 bases; unmatched bases: 9. Germline lookup yields CDR1 SGHTA and CDR2 FQGNSA. This CDR3 has 17 amino acids. CDR3 nucleotides: TGTGCCAGCAGCGAAAGACTAGCGGGAGAGGGGACAGATACGCAGTATTTT. Its protein is CASSERLAGEGTDTQYF.

This chain joins TRBV6-1 and TRBJ2-3; tentatively, D is TRBD1 (5 bases). V dropped 1 base and J dropped 8 bases, with 13 bases sitting between them. The CDR3 covers 14 residues. The germline V gene has CDR1 MNHNS and CDR2 SASEGT. The CDR3 nucleotides are TGTGCCAGCAGTGAAGGTCCGGGCAGGGTTACGCAGTATTTT. Its protein product is CASSEGPGRVTQYF.

This clone appeared a single time. The V gene is TRBV7-8, the J gene TRBJ2-1; 16 bases agree with TRBD2. V shed 11 bases and J 7 bases; nucleotides not matched to a gene: 17. This CDR3 is 18 amino acids long. Germline loops: CDR1 SGHVS, CDR2 FQNEAQ. CDR3 bases: TGTGCCCATTCTGAATTGGGACTAGCGGGAGGGCCGAAGAATGAGCAGTTCTTC. This gives the protein CAHSELGLAGGPKNEQFF.

The chain employs TRBV19 and TRBJ1-2; D is ambiguous. CDR1 is LNHDA, CDR2 SQIVND, per germline (reference sequence). CDR3 size: 13 residues. V was cut by 4 bases and J by 5 bases, with 11 bases left in between. The CDR3 coding sequence is TGTGCCAGTAGTACGGGGAGTGGTTATGGCTACACCTTC. Translating gives CASSTGSGYGYTF.

The count of this clone is one. The V gene is TRBV29-1, the J gene TRBJ1-2, with no clear D. Trimming pared 2 bases from V and 5 bases from J, leaving 6 bases between. The CDR3 is 11 amino acids. Germline V gene lookup returns CDR1 SQVTM and CDR2 ANQGSEA. Here the CDR3 DNA reads TGCAGCGTTGAATGGTCTTATGGCTACACCTTC. Translating it yields CSVEWSYGYTF.

The chain's CDR3 is CASSLAGGYNEQFF. The CDR3 DNA is TGTGCCAGCAGCTTAGCGGGAGGTTACAATGAGCAGTTCTTC. The chain carries TRBV7-2 and TRBJ2-1; tentatively, D is TRBD2 (6 bases). V was pared by 0 bases and J by 4 bases, with 7 bases between. Germline assignment: CDR1 SGHTA and CDR2 FQGNSA. CDR3 length: 14 residues.

The rearrangement uses TRBV5-4 and TRBJ2-7, with 7 positions matching TRBD2. Germline V lookup: CDR1 SGHNT, CDR2 YYREEE (reference sequence). V shed 4 bases and J 1 base; nucleotides not matched to a gene: 5. The CDR3 loop spans 14 amino acids. The CDR3 DNA follows: TGTGCCAGCAGCCTAGCGGACTCTTCCTACGAGCAGTACTTC. Translation gives CASSLADSSYEQYF.

The chain joins TRBV2 to TRBJ2-3, with 10 bases that match TRBD2. Germline V gene data show CDR1 as SNHLY and CDR2 as FYNNEI. The V gene end was trimmed by 11 bases and the J gene end by 1 base; junction bases not matched to a gene: 6. CDR3 length: 14 residues. CDR3 DNA: TGTGCCGGAACCGGGACTAGCGGCACAGATACGCAGTATTTT. The encoded protein is CAGTGTSGTDTQYF.

The V gene is TRBV7-9, the J gene TRBJ1-4; D not resolved. V was clipped by 5 bases and J by 10 bases, with 17 bases between them. The V gene's germline CDR1 is SEHNR and CDR2 FQNEAQ (reference sequence). The CDR3 totals 14 residues. The CDR3 is CASSPGPTVGKLFF. The CDR3 coding sequence is TGTGCCAGCAGCCCTGGACCCACGGTGGGAAAACTGTTTTTT.

The V and J genes are TRBV14 and TRBJ1-2; tentative D call: TRBD1 (5 bases). V gave up 2 bases and J gave up 4 bases, with 14 bases separating them. This CDR3 has 15 residues. Germline V lookup: CDR1 SGHDN, CDR2 FVKESK. The CDR3 protein is CASSQITGTLYGYTF. As DNA, the CDR3 is TGTGCCAGCAGCCAAATAACCGGGACCCTCTATGGCTACACCTTC.

The table lists this clone with a count of one. The V and J genes are TRBV30 and TRBJ1-4, with 8 bases that match TRBD1. V dropped 3 bases and J dropped 8; count of bases not matched to a gene: 14. There are 16 residues in the CDR3. CDR1 GTSNPN and CDR2 SVGIG come from the germline V gene (reference sequence). CDR3 protein: CAWRDIRQGMGEKLFF. DNA for the CDR3: TGTGCCTGGAGGGACATACGACAGGGGATGGGAGAAAAACTGTTTTTT.

The CDR3 nucleotides are TGTGCCAGCAGGGGGGACGGGGTAACAGGGAACACTGAAGCTTTCTTT. Residues: CASRGDGVTGNTEAFF. This chain uses TRBV2 with TRBJ1-1, with a weak D call TRBD1 (5 bases). Between the trimmed V and J ends, which lost 6 bases and 1 base, there was a span of 18 bases. The CDR3 is 16 amino acids. Germline V gives CDR1 SNHLY, CDR2 FYNNEI.

The chain combines TRBV5-6 with TRBJ2-3; 8 bases map to TRBD2. The junction had 10 bases not matched to a gene; V was cut back by 5 bases and J by 2 bases. This CDR3 has 16 amino acids. CDR1 and CDR2 (germline): SGHDT, YYEEEE. The DNA for the CDR3 is TGTGCCAGCAGAACGGGAGGGCCATCAGCCACAGATACGCAGTATTTT. This codes for CASRTGGPSATDTQYF. Full variable domain (missing parts from reference TRBV5-6 and TRBJ2-3): DAGVTQSPTHLIKTRGQQVTLRCSPKSGHDTVSWYQQALGQGPQFIFQYYEEEERQRGNFPDRFSGHQFPNYSSELNVNALLLGDSALYLCASRTGGPSATDTQYFGPGTRLTVL.

The sample holds a few counts of this clone. The chain recombines TRBV11-2 with TRBJ1-1, with D maybe TRBD1 (5 bases). The germline V gene encodes CDR1 SGHAT and CDR2 FQNNGV. This CDR3 has 15 amino acids. V lost 1 base and J lost 2, with 11 bases in between. The chain's CDR3 is CASSLVAGINTEAFF. In nucleotides, the CDR3 is TGTGCCAGCAGCTTAGTGGCAGGGATAAACACTGAAGCTTTCTTT.

This clone was observed many times. The V gene is TRBV14, the J gene TRBJ1-5; the match to TRBD1 covers 9 bases. CDR3 length equals 15 residues. Looked up from germline, CDR1 is SGHDN and CDR2 is FVKESK. The junction had 4 bases not matched to a gene; V was cut back by 4 bases and J by 3 bases. The CDR3 DNA reads TGTGCCAGCAGCCGGGACAGGGACCTCAATCAGCCCCAGCATTTT. Translated: CASSRDRDLNQPQHF.

The rearrangement uses TRBV28 and TRBJ2-5; 13 bases fit TRBD2. The length of the CDR3 is 16 residues. The junction had 6 bases not matched to a gene; V was cut back by 4 bases and J by 4 bases. The germline V gene has CDR1 MDHEN and CDR2 SYDVKM. The CDR3 bases are TGTGCCAGCAGTTCCCGGACTAGCGGGGGACGAGAGACCCAGTACTTC. Translated: CASSSRTSGGRETQYF.

This sequence joins TRBV7-2 and TRBJ2-7; 8 bases are shared with TRBD1. V shed 5 bases and J 4 bases; nucleotides not matched to a gene: 4. The CDR3 has 13 amino acids. Germline V gene lookup returns CDR1 SGHTA and CDR2 FQGNSA. The CDR3 coding sequence is TGTGCCAGCAGCCAACGACAGGGGTACGAGCAGTACTTC. It yields the protein CASSQRQGYEQYF.

The chain links TRBV7-2 to TRBJ1-3; D may be TRBD1 (5 bases). Trimming took off 0 bases at V and 4 bases at J, with 22 bases between the two ends. The germline CDR1 and CDR2 sequences are SGHTA and FQGNSA. This CDR3 contains 19 residues. CDR3 amino acids: CASSLAIQDTIIPGNTIYF. CDR3 coding DNA: TGTGCCAGCAGCTTAGCGATTCAGGACACAATCATCCCCGGAAACACCATATATTTT.

The table lists this clone with many counts. The chain joins TRBV5-1 to TRBJ1-2; no reliable D call. Germline V gives CDR1 SGHRS, CDR2 YFSETQ. The V end lost 4 bases, the J end lost 0 bases, and 10 bases lay between the germline ends. This CDR3 contains 14 residues. CDR3 sequence reads: CASSGISPNYGYTF. The CDR3 nucleotides read TGCGCCAGCAGCGGAATCAGCCCTAACTATGGCTACACCTTC. Full variable domain (rest looked up from reference TRBV5-1 and TRBJ1-2): KAGVTQTPRYLIKTRGQQVTLSCSPISGHRSVSWYQQTPGQGLQFLFEYFSETQRNKGNFPGRFSGRQFSNSRSEMNVSTLELGDSALYLCASSGISPNYGYTFGSGTRLTVV.

This sequence joins TRBV10-2 and TRBJ1-1, with D uncertain. The V and J ends lost 6 bases and 0 bases respectively, with 17 bases between them. From germline, CDR1 is WSHSY and CDR2 SAAADI. The CDR3 spans 16 residues. In DNA form, the CDR3 reads TGCGCCAGCAGGTTACCTACTACAGACATGAACACTGAAGCTTTCTTT. The encoded protein is CASRLPTTDMNTEAFF.

This chain links TRBV18 with TRBJ2-7, with a tentative D call TRBD1 (6 bases). CDR1 and CDR2 from the germline V gene are KGHSH and LQKENI. The CDR3 covers 15 residues. Trimming removed 3 bases at V and 6 bases at J, with 18 bases between. CDR3 bases: TGTGCCAGCTCACCGGTTGGTCAGGGGTCCGGCGAGCAGTACTTC. Translating it yields CASSPVGQGSGEQYF.

The chain employs TRBV29-1 and TRBJ2-3; the match to TRBD2 covers 13 bases. Germline CDR1 and CDR2: SQVTM and ANQGSEA. This CDR3 is built from 15 residues. Unmatched junction bases numbered 5, after V lost 6 bases and J lost 2 bases. CDR3 protein: CSVRLAGGATDTQYF. The CDR3 DNA follows: TGCAGCGTCAGACTAGCGGGAGGAGCCACAGATACGCAGTATTTT.

This sequence joins TRBV11-2 and TRBJ2-7, with 13 nucleotides matching TRBD2. Per germline, CDR1 SGHAT and CDR2 FQNNGV. The CDR3 runs to 15 residues. Germline trimming cut 5 bases from V and 4 bases from J; bases unmatched to any gene: 5. CDR3 nucleotide sequence: TGTGCCAGCAGCGAAGGACTAGCGGGGGTATACGAGCAGTACTTC. Translating gives CASSEGLAGVYEQYF.

The chain combines TRBV19 with TRBJ2-2; 7 bases agree with TRBD2. Germline CDR1 and CDR2: LNHDA and SQIVND (reference sequence). J lost 8 bases, V lost 8 bases, and 14 bases had no gene match. CDR3 length: 15 amino acids. The CDR3 coding sequence is TGTGCCAGTTCTGTGGGCGGGAGCCGTGGAGGGGAGCTGTTTTTT. This gives the protein CASSVGGSRGGELFF.

This clone showed up just a few times. The chain employs TRBV28 and TRBJ2-5, with D tentatively TRBD1 or TRBD2 (5 bases each). Germline CDR1 reads MDHEN; CDR2 reads SYDVKM. This CDR3 has 12 residues. Between the trimmed V and J ends, which lost 10 bases and 2 bases, there was a span of 11 bases. The CDR3 region is CATTGQQETQYF. The CDR3 DNA reads as TGTGCCACTACGGGGCAACAAGAGACCCAGTACTTC.